This T cell receptor (beta chain) is drawn from a study of patients and donors after allogeneic stem cell transplantation. This clonotype was found a few times. The CDR3 totals 14 residues. Per germline, CDR1 SGHDT and CDR2 YYEEEE. V was clipped by 1 base and J by 3 bases, with 11 bases between them. MiXCR, applied by TCRdb to the RT-PCR reads, yields one record per CDR3 protein. This table has roughly 880,000 distinct CDR3 sequences, under 20% appearing once. This chain connects TRBV5-6 to TRBJ2-7; D might be TRBD1 (5 bases). The source material was blood, either unsorted or a sorted T cell fraction (not recorded which). The TCR was taken from a human donor who was either an allogeneic HSCT recipient or a stem cell or donor lymphocyte infusion donor (not recorded which). It is not recorded whose cells these are; they may come from a transplant donor. The CDR3 coding sequence is TGTGCCAGCAGCTTGAGCCAGGGCTACTACGAGCAGTACTTC. Translated: CASSLSQGYYEQYF.